This TCR beta chain was captured by sequencing in a study of blood T cell repertoires in COVID-19. The ends were cut back, 8 bases at V and 0 bases at J, with 15 bases in the middle. The germline gives CDR1 SGHVS, CDR2 FQNEAQ. The CDR3 runs to 15 residues. Profiling relied on immunoSEQ multiplex PCR, and the TCRdb table lists in-frame clones only, not all of them. The sample contains 150,000 to 200,000 clones, around 83% of which appear only once. The rearrangement uses TRBV7-8 and TRBJ2-3; D perhaps matches TRBD1 (5 bases). The sequence was collected from a woman aged 40-49 years in a cohort exposed to, infected with or recovered from COVID-19 (not recorded which). The sequenced material came from PBMCs or T cells enriched from blood (not recorded which). The CDR3 region has the DNA TGTGCCAGCGACTTGGGGCGAGCTAGCACAGATACGCAGTATTTT. Its protein is CASDLGRASTDTQYF.